This T cell receptor beta chain was obtained from a study of PD-L1 blockade in urothelial cancer. On the study more broadly: Analyses were performed on blood at 3 weeks after treatment start (the second dose) and at 6 weeks. When blood samples were assessed, the median T cell count was around 150,000. Regarding the study as a whole: Durable-benefit patients expanded tumor-associated blood clones more at 3 weeks.

With regard to this clone: Its antigen remains unidentified.

Trimming at V came to 7 bases and at J to 3 bases, leaving 6 bases not matched to a gene. Germline CDR1 reads SNHLY; CDR2 reads FYNNEI. The CDR3 consists of 13 residues. Spiking of synthetic TCR analog templates was performed in each PCR. Sequencing was performed with immunoSEQ multiplex PCR; in TCRdb, only in-frame clones are kept and a portion is missing. The sample contains about 43,000 clones, around 88% of which appear only once. The receptor comes from a man at least 80 years old with urothelial cancer. The genes are TRBV2 and TRBJ2-7; 7 bases align to TRBD2. The sample was PBMCs, taken around atezolizumab (anti-PD-L1) treatment. Here the CDR3 DNA reads TGTGCCAGCAACCAAGCGGGGAACTACGAGCAGTACTTC. Protein: CASNQAGNYEQYF.